Each of the 26 T cell receptor beta chains below was sequenced from the same sample in a study of naive and memory T cell subsets. Findings and limits, study-wide: Especially in CD8 cells, naive repertoires contained a few larger clonotypes, possibly CD45RA-re-expressing memory cells.

Their specific antigens are unknown. The beta constant-region primer was an equimolar mix of two oligonucleotides covering TRBC1 and TRBC2. Nested alpha and beta constant-region primers with the SP2 primer drove four PCR rounds on ligated cDNA. TCRdb redid the calling of the UMI-ligation and nested PCR reads with MiXCR, one entry per CDR3 protein. The table lists around 83,000 distinct CDR3 sequences, 11% of them singletons. Sequenced input: naive CD4+ T cells from blood. These receptor sequences come from a human donor in good health.

The V call is TRBV4-3, the J call TRBJ1-3; D unclear. The CDR3 is 14 residues long. Trimming took 0 bases from V and 4 from J, leaving 7 bases between them. In germline, CDR1 is LGHNA, CDR2 YSLEER. CDR3 nucleotides: TGCGCCAGCAGCCAAGAACCCCGGGGAAACACCATATATTTT. Translating it yields CASSQEPRGNTIYF.

The chain recombines TRBV20-1 with TRBJ2-3, with TRBD2 identical over 7 bases. V lost 3 bases to trimming and J lost 4 bases; unmatched junction nucleotides: 4. The CDR3 consists of 13 residues. CDR1 is DFQATT, CDR2 SNEGSKA, per germline (reference sequence). In DNA, the CDR3 is TGCAGTGCTAGCGGCGGGAGTGCAGATACGCAGTATTTT. This sequence encodes CSASGGSADTQYF.

The chain uses TRBV6-6 and TRBJ2-1; D is ambiguous. Germline lookup yields CDR1 MNHNY and CDR2 SVGAGI (reference sequence). This CDR3 region has 15 residues. The V and J ends lost 2 bases and 2 bases respectively, with 10 bases between them. The CDR3 here is CASSYPEMAYNEQFF. The CDR3 bases are TGTGCCAGCAGTTACCCCGAAATGGCCTACAATGAGCAGTTCTTC.

The table lists this clonotype with many counts. The V gene is TRBV7-2, the J gene TRBJ2-5; D unresolved. Per the germline V gene, CDR1 is SGHTA and CDR2 is FQGNSA. The CDR3 extends over 14 amino acids. Trimming cost V 0 bases and J 4 bases, with 9 bases left between them. CDR3 bases: TGTGCCAGCAGCTTAGCGCCGGGTCCAGAGACCCAGTACTTC. Translating gives CASSLAPGPETQYF.

V usage is TRBV19 and J usage is TRBJ1-2; the match to TRBD1 covers 7 bases. Germline values: CDR1 LNHDA, CDR2 SQIVND (reference sequence). J was trimmed by 4 bases and V by 4 bases; bases with no gene match: 3. The CDR3 is made up of 13 amino acids. The CDR3 is CASSKGAGYGYTF. For the CDR3, the DNA is TGTGCCAGTAGTAAGGGGGCCGGCTATGGCTACACCTTC.

J is TRBJ2-4 and V is TRBV6-2 or TRBV6-3; 7 nucleotides agree with TRBD1. The V and J ends lost 6 bases and 3 bases, in that order; junction bases with no gene match: 8. Looked up from germline, CDR1 is MNHEY and CDR2 is SVGEGT. The CDR3 is 15 residues long. The CDR3 DNA reads TGTGCCAGCAGCAGACAGGGTGGAGGCAAAAACATTCAGTACTTC. This translates into CASSRQGGGKNIQYF.

This clonotype was observed a few times. The gene calls are TRBV7-3 and TRBJ2-1; D remains unclear. Germline CDR1 SGHTA, CDR2 FQGTGA. The CDR3 spans 16 residues. V dropped 5 bases and J dropped 0 bases, with 14 bases sitting between them. This CDR3 reads CASSPLLTSSYNEQFF. CDR3 nucleotide sequence: TGTGCCAGCAGCCCACTCCTAACGAGCTCCTACAATGAGCAGTTCTTC.

This clonotype was found a few times. V and J are TRBV4-2 and TRBJ2-1; no reliable D call. The germline V and J ends were trimmed by 4 bases and 7 bases, with 17 bases remaining between them. The CDR3 is 15 amino acids. Germline-derived CDR1 and CDR2 are LGHNA and YNFKEQ. CDR3 bases: TGTGCCAGCAGCCCGGACGGATCGGTGGAAAATGAGCAGTTCTTC. The encoded protein is CASSPDGSVENEQFF.

The chain is built from TRBV30 and TRBJ1-5; D perhaps matches TRBD1 (5 bases). Germline assignment: CDR1 GTSNPN and CDR2 SVGIG (reference sequence). V was cut by 2 bases and J by 3 bases, with 14 bases left in between. The CDR3 runs to 15 residues. The CDR3 loop reads CAWSPGAGYNQPQHF. The CDR3 DNA reads as TGTGCCTGGAGTCCCGGGGCAGGGTACAATCAGCCCCAGCATTTT.

This clonotype was counted only a few times. The chain is built from TRBV20-1 and TRBJ2-1; 10 bases agree with TRBD2. The germline V gene has CDR1 DFQATT and CDR2 SNEGSKA (reference sequence). This CDR3 comprises 19 residues. J was trimmed by 0 bases and V by 5 bases; bases with no gene match: 16. The CDR3 loop reads CSAPTGTSVPFSSYNEQFF. CDR3 nucleotides: TGCAGTGCTCCAACCGGGACTAGCGTCCCTTTTAGCTCCTACAATGAGCAGTTCTTC.

This clonotype has a single count. The J gene is TRBJ1-3, the V gene TRBV2; maybe TRBD1 (6 bases). Germline V lookup: CDR1 SNHLY, CDR2 FYNNEI. CDR3 length: 15 amino acids. V was clipped by 8 bases and J by 0 bases, with 14 bases between them. The CDR3 DNA follows: TGTGCCAGCTCACCGAGCAGGGGCTCTGGAAACACCATATATTTT. Its protein product is CASSPSRGSGNTIYF.

Ten or more counts support this clonotype. V usage is TRBV6-2 or TRBV6-3 and J usage is TRBJ2-3; 9 bases line up with TRBD1. The CDR3 totals 15 residues. V lost 5 bases and J lost 4; bases outside the gene matches: 7. Germline V gene data show CDR1 as MNHEY and CDR2 as SVGEGT. Here the CDR3 reads CASSRRDRVADTQYF. CDR3 coding DNA: TGTGCCAGCAGTCGGCGGGACAGGGTGGCAGATACGCAGTATTTT.

Only a few counts were recorded for this clonotype. The rearrangement uses TRBV7-9 and TRBJ1-4; perhaps TRBD1 as D (5 bases). V dropped 2 bases and J dropped 2 bases, with 12 bases sitting between them. This CDR3 is built from 16 residues. Per germline, CDR1 SEHNR and CDR2 FQNEAQ (reference sequence). CDR3 in amino acids: CASSLNRKATNEKLFF. The CDR3, as DNA: TGTGCCAGCAGCTTAAACAGGAAGGCGACTAATGAAAAACTGTTTTTT. Full variable domain (remainder filled in from reference TRBV7-9 and TRBJ1-4): DTGVSQNPRHKITKRGQNVTFRCDPISEHNRLYWYRQTLGQGPEFLTYFQNEAQLEKSRLLSDRFSAERPKGSFSTLEIQRTEQGDSAMYLCASSLNRKATNEKLFFGSGTQLSVL.

A word on this clonotype: This could be a read error, since a much larger clone is one nucleotide away. The chain employs TRBV28 and TRBJ2-7; D is undetermined. The CDR3 covers 11 residues. The germline gives CDR1 MDHEN, CDR2 SYDVKM. Here the CDR3 reads CASGRAYGQYF. DNA of the CDR3: TGTGCCAGCGGTCGGGCCTACGGGCAGTACTTC.

The chain links TRBV30 to TRBJ1-2; D is possibly TRBD1 (6 bases). Germline CDR1 is GTSNPN and CDR2 is SVGIG (reference sequence). The CDR3 sequence is 14 residues long. V shed 2 bases and J shed 8 bases, with 18 bases lying between them. The CDR3 loop reads CAWSPDRTFGGYTF. The CDR3, as DNA: TGTGCCTGGAGTCCCGACAGGACATTTGGGGGCTACACCTTC. Supplemented by reference TRBV30 and TRBJ1-2, the full variable domain reads SQTIHQWPATLVQPVGSPLSLECTVEGTSNPNLYWYRQAAGRGLQLLFYSVGIGQISSEVPQNLSASRPQDRQFILSSKKLLLSDSGFYLCAWSPDRTFGGYTFGSGTRLTVV.

The sample holds a few counts of this clonotype. The chain carries TRBV5-1 and TRBJ2-3; 8 nucleotides agree with TRBD2. The V gene's germline CDR1 is SGHRS and CDR2 YFSETQ. The CDR3 is 17 residues long. Trimming at V came to 3 bases and at J to 0 bases, leaving 9 bases not matched to a gene. This CDR3 reads CASSSTVLAGSTDTQYF. Here the CDR3 DNA reads TGCGCCAGCAGCTCGACGGTATTAGCGGGAAGCACAGATACGCAGTATTTT.

In its sample, this clonotype was seen a few times. The chain has TRBV12-3 or TRBV12-4 and TRBJ2-1; 9 nucleotides match TRBD1. V dropped 6 bases and J dropped 0; count of bases not matched to a gene: 3. The CDR3 is 15 residues long. The CDR3, as DNA: TGTGCCAGCAGGATGGACAGGGGCTCCTACAATGAGCAGTTCTTC. Translating gives CASRMDRGSYNEQFF.

This clonotype was seen at least ten times. The chain employs TRBV6-2 or TRBV6-3 and TRBJ2-4, with D perhaps matching TRBD1 (5 bases). CDR3 length: 11 residues. Germline V gives CDR1 MNHEY, CDR2 SVGEGT. Trimming shortened V by 3 bases and J by 14 bases, and 11 bases separated the two germline ends. CDR3 sequence reads: CASSYRGREYF. The CDR3 region has the DNA TGTGCCAGCAGTTATAGGGGCAGGGAGTACTTC.

The gene calls are TRBV12-3 or TRBV12-4 and TRBJ2-6; D gene ambiguous. This CDR3 is 15 amino acids long. The germline V and J ends were trimmed by 7 bases and 4 bases, with 14 bases remaining between them. CDR3 amino acids: CASIWDFTGANVLTF. CDR3 DNA sequence: TGTGCCAGCATCTGGGATTTCACCGGGGCCAACGTCCTGACTTTC.

This rearrangement joins TRBV5-1 to TRBJ2-4, with 12 bases that match TRBD1. Trimming at V came to 3 bases and at J to 9 bases, leaving 4 bases not matched to a gene. Germline V gene lookup returns CDR1 SGHRS and CDR2 YFSETQ. This CDR3 is 14 amino acids long. CDR3 protein: CASSSGTGGGIQYF. For the CDR3, the DNA is TGCGCCAGCAGCTCCGGGACAGGGGGCGGCATTCAGTACTTC.

The chain links TRBV28 to TRBJ1-5, with TRBD1 as a possible D gene (5 bases). The CDR3 loop spans 15 amino acids. V lost 5 bases and J lost 1, with 12 bases in between. The germline gives CDR1 MDHEN, CDR2 SYDVKM. CDR3 coding DNA: TGTGCCAGCAGTCGACTGGGGGTAAGCAATCAGCCCCAGCATTTT. Amino acids: CASSRLGVSNQPQHF.

This chain joins TRBV7-3 and TRBJ1-1, with a weak D call TRBD1 (5 bases). The CDR3 runs to 13 residues. CDR1 and CDR2 (germline): SGHTA, FQGTGA. The V end lost 3 bases, the J end lost 4 bases, and 9 bases lay between the germline ends. CDR3 sequence: CASSFAGGTEAFF. CDR3 nucleotide sequence: TGTGCCAGCAGCTTTGCGGGGGGCACTGAAGCTTTCTTT.

This clonotype showed up just once. The chain uses TRBV20-1 and TRBJ2-2, with TRBD2 as a possible D gene (7 bases). The ends were cut back, 0 bases at V and 3 bases at J, with 14 bases in the middle. This CDR3 region has 16 residues. CDR1 DFQATT and CDR2 SNEGSKA come from the germline V gene (reference sequence). CDR3 loop: CSARDPGGADTGELFF. The CDR3 DNA is TGCAGTGCTAGAGATCCGGGGGGCGCGGACACCGGGGAGCTGTTTTTT.

This clonotype was seen a few times. The rearrangement joins TRBV27 to TRBJ2-2; a weak D match, TRBD2 (7 bases). The CDR3 has 20 residues. CDR1 and CDR2 (germline): MNHEY, SMNVEV (reference sequence). Trimming cost V 1 base and J 0 bases, with 21 bases left between them. The CDR3 reads CASSLYLRGGGPSNTGELFF. The DNA of the CDR3 is TGTGCCAGCAGTTTATATCTCCGGGGAGGGGGACCTTCGAACACCGGGGAGCTGTTTTTT.

The chain uses TRBV30 and TRBJ2-3; 13 nucleotides agree with TRBD2. Germline V gene lookup returns CDR1 GTSNPN and CDR2 SVGIG (reference sequence). The V segment lost 3 bases and the J segment 11 bases; nucleotides outside the gene matches: 5. This CDR3 is built from 13 residues. In DNA, the CDR3 is TGTGCCTGGAGGACTAGCGGGAGGTCCGAGCAGTATTTT. It is translated as CAWRTSGRSEQYF.

This clonotype was seen only a few times. This chain joins TRBV20-1 and TRBJ2-1; 8 bases are a match to TRBD2. The CDR3 has 16 amino acids. Germline V gene sequence: CDR1 DFQATT, CDR2 SNEGSKA (reference sequence). With V trimmed by 1 base and J by 2 bases, 7 bases remained unmatched. The CDR3 nucleotides are TGCAGTGCTAGAGTTGGCACGGGGGGGGCCTACAATGAGCAGTTCTTC. It is translated as CSARVGTGGAYNEQFF.